This is a list of T cell receptor beta chains from one sample in a study of OX40 agonist ivuxolimab in advanced cancers. Method: immunoSEQ multiplex PCR; TCRdb's copy keeps in-frame clones and lacks some. Of about 67,000 clones listed, 87% were seen once; the top ten hold 4% to 5%. Material: CD4+ or CD8+ T cells sorted from blood, obtained in a trial of the OX40 agonist ivuxolimab. These receptors all come from an adult with an advanced solid tumor such as melanoma, head and neck, liver or kidney cancer. CDR3s include the opening cysteine and the closing phenylalanine or tryptophan. D genes are given only for firm matches. Rows give clone size only sometimes, using once, few, many, or a class for an expanded clone.

v_call: TRBV18; j_call: TRBJ2-2; clone_size: -; cdr3_length: 15; d_call: TRBD2; cdr3_nt: TGTGCCAGCTCACCAGCGGGAGCGATGTCCGGGGAGCTGTTTTTT; cdr3_aa: CASSPAGAMSGELFF
v_call: TRBV7-3; j_call: TRBJ1-2; clone_size: -; cdr3_length: 15; d_call: TRBD1; cdr3_nt: TGTGCCAGCAGCGCCGGGACAGGGGCTCCTTATGGCTACACCTTC; cdr3_aa: CASSAGTGAPYGYTF
v_call: TRBV5-5; j_call: TRBJ1-6; clone_size: -; cdr3_length: 15; d_call: -; cdr3_nt: TGTGCCAGCAGCTCCACCTTCCGGGACCCTTCACCCCTCCACTTT; cdr3_aa: CASSSTFRDPSPLHF
v_call: TRBV5-4; j_call: TRBJ2-1; clone_size: -; cdr3_length: 16; d_call: TRBD1; cdr3_nt: TGTGCCAGCAGCTTTGGAGGACAGGGACAATACAATGAGCAGTTCTTC; cdr3_aa: CASSFGGQGQYNEQFF
v_call: TRBV5-1; j_call: TRBJ1-4; clone_size: -; cdr3_length: 15; d_call: -; cdr3_nt: TGCGCCAGCAGCTTAAGTGGAGCAACTAATGAAAAACTGTTTTTT; cdr3_aa: CASSLSGATNEKLFF
v_call: TRBV28; j_call: TRBJ2-3; clone_size: -; cdr3_length: 16; d_call: -; cdr3_nt: TGTGCCAGCAGTATCCCACCGGGACTCAACACAGATACGCAGTATTTT; cdr3_aa: CASSIPPGLNTDTQYF
v_call: TRBV4-3; j_call: TRBJ2-7; clone_size: -; cdr3_length: 18; d_call: TRBD2; cdr3_nt: TGCGCCAGCAGCCAGGGACGCATAGCGGGGGACAGCTCCTACGAGCAGTACTTC; cdr3_aa: CASSQGRIAGDSSYEQYF
v_call: TRBV2; j_call: TRBJ2-2; clone_size: -; cdr3_length: 16; d_call: TRBD2; cdr3_nt: TGTGCCAGCAGTGTGCTAGCGGGGGGATCCACCGGGGAGCTGTTTTTT; cdr3_aa: CASSVLAGGSTGELFF
v_call: TRBV27; j_call: TRBJ2-3; clone_size: -; cdr3_length: 16; d_call: TRBD1; cdr3_nt: TGTGCCAGCAGTCGTACAGGACAGGGTAGTACAGATACGCAGTATTTT; cdr3_aa: CASSRTGQGSTDTQYF
v_call: TRBV5-5; j_call: TRBJ1-3; clone_size: -; cdr3_length: 18; d_call: TRBD1; cdr3_nt: TGTGCCAGCAGCTGGGACCACCGACAGGGCTCTTACAGAAACACCATATATTTT; cdr3_aa: CASSWDHRQGSYRNTIYF
v_call: TRBV6-5; j_call: TRBJ1-1; clone_size: once; cdr3_length: 11; d_call: -; cdr3_nt: TGTGCCAGCAGTAATAGGGCAGTAGCTTTCTTT; cdr3_aa: CASSNRAVAFF